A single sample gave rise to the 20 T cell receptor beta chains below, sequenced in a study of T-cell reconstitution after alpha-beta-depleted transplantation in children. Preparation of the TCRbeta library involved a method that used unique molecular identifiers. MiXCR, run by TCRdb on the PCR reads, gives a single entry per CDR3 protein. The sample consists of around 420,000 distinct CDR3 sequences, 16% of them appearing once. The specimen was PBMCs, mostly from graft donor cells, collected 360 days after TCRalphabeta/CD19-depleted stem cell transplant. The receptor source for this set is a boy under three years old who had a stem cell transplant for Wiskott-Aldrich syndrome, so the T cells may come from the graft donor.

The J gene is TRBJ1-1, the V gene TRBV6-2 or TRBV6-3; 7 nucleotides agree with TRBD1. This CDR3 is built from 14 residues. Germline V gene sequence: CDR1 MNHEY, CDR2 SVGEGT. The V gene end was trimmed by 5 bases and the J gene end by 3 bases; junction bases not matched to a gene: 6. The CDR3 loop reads CASSQGQPYTEAFF. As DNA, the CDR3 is TGTGCCAGCAGTCAGGGACAGCCCTACACTGAAGCTTTCTTT.

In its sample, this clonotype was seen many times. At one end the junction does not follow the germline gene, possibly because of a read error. The CDR3, as DNA: TGTGCCAGCAGCCTGGGACTAGCCAGCTCCTACGAGCAGTACTTC. The encoded protein is CASSLGLASSYEQYF. The chain couples TRBV5-1 to TRBJ2-7; 9 bases align to TRBD2. Germline CDR1 SGHRS, CDR2 YFSETQ. CDR3 length: 15 residues.

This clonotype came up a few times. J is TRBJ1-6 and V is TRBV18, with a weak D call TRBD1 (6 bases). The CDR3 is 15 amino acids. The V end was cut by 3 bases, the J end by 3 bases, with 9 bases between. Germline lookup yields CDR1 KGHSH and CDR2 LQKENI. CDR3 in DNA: TGTGCCAGCTCACCTAGCAGGGGCTATAATTCACCCCTCCACTTT. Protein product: CASSPSRGYNSPLHF. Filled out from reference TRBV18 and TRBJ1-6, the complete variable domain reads NAGVMQNPRHLVRRRGQEARLRCSPMKGHSHVYWYRQLPEEGLKFMVYLQKENIIDESGMPKERFSAEFPKEGPSILRIQQVVRGDSAAYFCASSPSRGYNSPLHFGNGTRLTVT.

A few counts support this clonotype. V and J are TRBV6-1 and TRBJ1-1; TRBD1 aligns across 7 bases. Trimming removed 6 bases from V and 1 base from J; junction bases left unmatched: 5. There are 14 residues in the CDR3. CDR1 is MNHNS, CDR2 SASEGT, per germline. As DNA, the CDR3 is TGTGCCAGCAGCCTAGGGGGCGGGAACACTGAAGCTTTCTTT. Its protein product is CASSLGGGNTEAFF.

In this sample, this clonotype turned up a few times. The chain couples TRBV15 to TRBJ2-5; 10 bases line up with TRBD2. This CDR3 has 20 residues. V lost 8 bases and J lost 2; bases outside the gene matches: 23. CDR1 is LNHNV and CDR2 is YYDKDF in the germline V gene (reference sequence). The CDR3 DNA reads TGTGCCACCGAACCGATCCCAAAACTAGCGGGAAAAGGGGGGCAAGAGACCCAGTACTTC. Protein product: CATEPIPKLAGKGGQETQYF.

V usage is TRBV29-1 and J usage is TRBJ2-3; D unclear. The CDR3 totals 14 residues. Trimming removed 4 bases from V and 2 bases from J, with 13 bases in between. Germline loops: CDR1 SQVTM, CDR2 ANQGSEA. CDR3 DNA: TGCAGCGTTGTTCCTACGCCTCCCACAGATACGCAGTATTTT. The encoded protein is CSVVPTPPTDTQYF.

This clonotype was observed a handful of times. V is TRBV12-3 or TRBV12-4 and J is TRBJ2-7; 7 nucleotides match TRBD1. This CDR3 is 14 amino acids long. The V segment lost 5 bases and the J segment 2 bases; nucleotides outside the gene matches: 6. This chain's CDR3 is CASSIRDSTYEQYF. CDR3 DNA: TGTGCCAGCAGTATACGGGACAGCACCTACGAGCAGTACTTC.

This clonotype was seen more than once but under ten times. The CDR3 spells CATSDDSGRTNTGELFF. The CDR3 region has the DNA TGTGCCACCAGTGATGATAGCGGGAGGACGAACACCGGGGAGCTGTTTTTT. The rearrangement links TRBV24-1 to TRBJ2-2; 10 bases map to TRBD2. The CDR3 consists of 17 residues. V shed 3 bases, J shed 0 bases, and the junction held 3 bases outside the gene matches. CDR1 and CDR2 (germline): KGHDR, SFDVKD.

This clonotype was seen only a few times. Here the CDR3 DNA reads TGTGCCAGCAGCCAAGATGCCCTATCCCGGAGCGGGGATGGACATACGCAGTATTTT. The encoded protein is CASSQDALSRSGDGHTQYF. This chain uses TRBV4-2 with TRBJ2-3, with 7 bases aligning to TRBD2. CDR3 length: 19 amino acids. Germline values: CDR1 LGHNA, CDR2 YNFKEQ. Trimming at V came to 0 bases and at J to 7 bases, leaving 19 bases not matched to a gene.

Written as DNA, the CDR3 is TGTGCCAGCCGTAGCGGGGGGGGCAATGAGCAGTTCTTC. Amino acids: CASRSGGGNEQFF. This sequence joins TRBV2 and TRBJ2-1, with TRBD2 matching 11 bases. Germline lookup yields CDR1 SNHLY and CDR2 FYNNEI. This CDR3 comprises 13 residues. V shed 8 bases, J shed 6 bases, and the junction held 3 bases outside the gene matches.

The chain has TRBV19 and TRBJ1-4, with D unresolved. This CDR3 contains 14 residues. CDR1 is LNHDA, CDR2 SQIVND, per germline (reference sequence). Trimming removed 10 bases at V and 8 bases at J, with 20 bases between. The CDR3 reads CATKGRGGFEKLFF. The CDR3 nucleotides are TGTGCCACCAAGGGAAGAGGCGGGTTCGAAAAACTGTTTTTT. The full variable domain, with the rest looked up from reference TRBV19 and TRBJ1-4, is DGGITQSPKYLFRKEGQNVTLSCEQNLNHDAMYWYRQDPGQGLRLIYYSQIVNDFQKGDIAEGYSVSREKKESFPLTVTSAQKNPTAFYLCATKGRGGFEKLFFGSGTQLSVL.

CDR3 nucleotide sequence: TGTGCCAGCAGCTTGCCCGGTGGAGGGGATAATTCACCCCTCCACTTT. Protein: CASSLPGGGDNSPLHF. The chain employs TRBV7-6 and TRBJ1-6; TRBD1 is a possible D gene (5 bases). The CDR3 is made up of 16 amino acids. CDR1 is SGHVS, CDR2 FNYEAQ, per germline. V lost 3 bases and J lost 5, with 14 bases in between.

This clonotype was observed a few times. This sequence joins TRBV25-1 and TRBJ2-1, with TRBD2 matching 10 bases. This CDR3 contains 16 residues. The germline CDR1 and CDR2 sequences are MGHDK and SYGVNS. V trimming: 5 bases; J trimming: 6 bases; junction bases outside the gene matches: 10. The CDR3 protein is CASSLSLAGGLNEQFF. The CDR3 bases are TGTGCCAGCAGTCTCTCTTTAGCGGGAGGCCTCAATGAGCAGTTCTTC.

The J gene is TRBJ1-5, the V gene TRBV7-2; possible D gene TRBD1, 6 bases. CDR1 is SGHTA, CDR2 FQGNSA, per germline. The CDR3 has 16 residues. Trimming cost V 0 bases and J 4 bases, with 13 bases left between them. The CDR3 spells CASSLAGRGGNQPQHF. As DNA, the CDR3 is TGTGCCAGCAGCTTAGCGGGCAGGGGAGGAAATCAGCCCCAGCATTTT. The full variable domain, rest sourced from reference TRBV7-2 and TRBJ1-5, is GAGVSQSPSNKVTEKGKDVELRCDPISGHTALYWYRQSLGQGLEFLIYFQGNSAPDKSGLPSDRFSAERTGGSVSTLTIQRTQQEDSAVYLCASSLAGRGGNQPQHFGDGTRLSIL.

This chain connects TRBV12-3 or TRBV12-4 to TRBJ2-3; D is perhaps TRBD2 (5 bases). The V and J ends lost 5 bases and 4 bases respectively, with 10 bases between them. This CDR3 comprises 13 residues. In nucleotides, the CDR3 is TGTGCCAGCAGTCTACTAGTAGCAGATACGCAGTATTTT. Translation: CASSLLVADTQYF.

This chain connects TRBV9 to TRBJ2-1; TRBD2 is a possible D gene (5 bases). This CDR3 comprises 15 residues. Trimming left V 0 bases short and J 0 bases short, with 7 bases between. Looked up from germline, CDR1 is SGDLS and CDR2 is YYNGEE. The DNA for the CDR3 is TGTGCCAGCAGCGTAGCGGGAAACTCCTACAATGAGCAGTTCTTC. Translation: CASSVAGNSYNEQFF.

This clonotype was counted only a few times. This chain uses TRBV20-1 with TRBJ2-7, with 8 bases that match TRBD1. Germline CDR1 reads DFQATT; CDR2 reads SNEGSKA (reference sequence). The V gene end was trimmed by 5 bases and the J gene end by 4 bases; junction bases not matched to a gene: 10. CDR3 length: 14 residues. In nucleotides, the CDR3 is TGCAGTGCTTCTCAGGGGGCCAACCCGTACGAGCAGTACTTC. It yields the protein CSASQGANPYEQYF.

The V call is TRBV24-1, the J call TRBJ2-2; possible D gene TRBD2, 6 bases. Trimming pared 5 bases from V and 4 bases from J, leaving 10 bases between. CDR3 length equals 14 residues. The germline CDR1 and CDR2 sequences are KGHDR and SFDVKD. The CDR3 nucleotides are TGTGCCACCAGTGCGGAGGGAGCCACCGGGGAGCTGTTTTTT. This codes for CATSAEGATGELFF.

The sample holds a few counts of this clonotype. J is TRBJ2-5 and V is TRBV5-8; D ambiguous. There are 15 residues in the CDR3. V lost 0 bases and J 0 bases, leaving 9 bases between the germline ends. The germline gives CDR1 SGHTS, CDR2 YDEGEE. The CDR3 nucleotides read TGTGCCAGCAGCTTGGACGCGATGTACCAAGAGACCCAGTACTTC. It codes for CASSLDAMYQETQYF.

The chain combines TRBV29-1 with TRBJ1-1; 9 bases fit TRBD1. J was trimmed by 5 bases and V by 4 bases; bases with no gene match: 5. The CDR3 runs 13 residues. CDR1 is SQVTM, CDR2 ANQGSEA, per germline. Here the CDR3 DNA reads TGCAGCGTTGTATGGGACAGGGAAACTGAAGCTTTCTTT. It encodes CSVVWDRETEAFF.